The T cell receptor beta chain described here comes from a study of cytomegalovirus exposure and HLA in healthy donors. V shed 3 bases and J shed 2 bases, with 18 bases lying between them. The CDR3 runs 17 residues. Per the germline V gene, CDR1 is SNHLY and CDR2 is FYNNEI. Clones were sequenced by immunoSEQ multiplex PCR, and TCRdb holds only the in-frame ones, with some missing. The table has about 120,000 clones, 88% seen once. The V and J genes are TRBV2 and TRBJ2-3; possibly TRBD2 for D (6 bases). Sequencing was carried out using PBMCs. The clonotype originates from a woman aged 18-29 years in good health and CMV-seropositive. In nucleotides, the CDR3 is TGTGCCAGCAGTGAGGATCCTGGACTACTCGACACAGATACGCAGTATTTT. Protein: CASSEDPGLLDTDTQYF. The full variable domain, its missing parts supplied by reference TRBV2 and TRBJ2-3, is EPEVTQTPSHQVTQMGQEVILRCVPISNHLYFYWYRQILGQKVEFLVSFYNNEISEKSEIFDDQFSVERPDGSNFTLKIRSTKLEDSAMYFCASSEDPGLLDTDTQYFGPGTRLTVL.